There are a few counts of the clone carrying this T cell receptor (beta chain). The data derive from a study of identical twins. The CDR3 has 14 residues. V lost 5 bases to trimming and J lost 7 bases; unmatched junction nucleotides: 10. From germline, CDR1 is ENHRY and CDR2 SYGVKD. TCRdb reprocessed the 5' RACE reads with MiXCR, giving one entry per CDR3 protein. The sample records nearly 650,000 distinct CDR3 sequences, roughly 7.1% being singletons. The same sample was also used in a study of yellow fever vaccine responses in identical twins.

The sequenced material came from PBMCs. The V and J genes are TRBV10-3 and TRBJ2-7, with 8 nucleotides matching TRBD1. This receptor was taken from a woman between 18 and 29 years old in good health. The chain's CDR3 is CAISPGQVDLEQYF. CDR3 sequence (DNA): TGTGCCATCAGTCCGGGACAGGTTGACCTGGAGCAGTACTTC.